One and the same sample provided the 31 T cell receptor beta chains below, sequenced in a study of T cells expressing NK-cell markers. Using the 5' RACE reads, TCRdb records one entry per CDR3 protein without DNA. The sample data list 300,000 or so distinct CDR3 sequences. The sequenced sample consisted of blood T cells: a sorted CD56 or NKG2C T cell subset, CD4+ or CD8+ T cells, or bulk PBMC T cells (not recorded which). The receptor set was obtained from a woman between 18 and 70 years old in good health.

The J gene is TRBJ2-7, the V gene TRBV6-5. CDR1 MNHEY and CDR2 SVGAGI come from the germline V gene. The CDR3 covers 14 residues. The CDR3: CASSYSQGPYEQYF.

The V and J genes are TRBV29-1 and TRBJ2-3; with no DNA, the TCRdb D assignment of TRBD2 cannot be verified. The CDR3 contains 12 residues. Looked up from germline, CDR1 is SQVTM and CDR2 is ANQGSEA. The CDR3 here is CSVAGGADTQYF.

The gene calls are TRBV6-2 or TRBV6-3 and TRBJ1-2; the TCRdb D gene call, TRBD1, has no DNA to confirm it. Germline assignment: CDR1 MNHEY and CDR2 SVGEGT. This CDR3 is built from 12 residues. CDR3 region: CASRGQAHGYTF.

The chain employs TRBV20-1 and TRBJ2-5; TCRdb's assignment of TRBD2 cannot be checked, as there is no DNA. The CDR3 consists of 17 residues. Germline V gene lookup returns CDR1 DFQATT and CDR2 SNEGSKA (reference sequence). The CDR3 region is CSASVTSGSGRQETQYF.

The V call is TRBV9, the J call TRBJ1-1. Germline V gene lookup returns CDR1 SGDLS and CDR2 YYNGEE. The CDR3 runs 15 residues. The CDR3 loop is CASSVGSGGNTEAFF.

The chain joins TRBV12-3 or TRBV12-4 to TRBJ1-2. The CDR3 length is 13 residues. CDR3 amino acids: CASSVGTNYGYTF.

The genes are TRBV7-2 and TRBJ1-4; TCRdb indicates TRBD1, and absent DNA this call remains unverified. Germline V lookup: CDR1 SGHTA, CDR2 FQGNSA. This CDR3 has 14 residues. The CDR3 region is CASSRQASNEKLFF.

J is TRBJ2-5 and V is TRBV9; with no DNA, the TCRdb D assignment of TRBD1 cannot be verified. This CDR3 comprises 15 residues. Germline CDR1 and CDR2: SGDLS and YYNGEE. The CDR3 spells CASSGGDRGLETQYF. The variable domain in full, with the rest retrieved from reference TRBV9 and TRBJ2-5, is DSGVTQTPKHLITATGQRVTLRCSPRSGDLSVYWYQQSLDQGLQFLIQYYNGEERAKGNILERFSAQQFPDLHSELNLSSLELGDSALYFCASSGGDRGLETQYFGPGTRLLVL.

This chain connects TRBV20-1 to TRBJ2-1; as DNA is missing, the TRBD1 call by TCRdb cannot be tested. The CDR3 has 12 residues. CDR1 DFQATT and CDR2 SNEGSKA come from the germline V gene (reference sequence). The CDR3 reads CSAGGAYNEQFF.

The J gene is TRBJ2-5, the V gene TRBV10-3; TCRdb names TRBD2, which stays unverified in the absence of DNA. This CDR3 region has 14 residues. Per the germline V gene, CDR1 is ENHRY and CDR2 is SYGVKD. CDR3 sequence: CAISPTSGRETQYF.

The chain joins TRBV27 to TRBJ2-1; TCRdb returns TRBD1, unconfirmable since there is no DNA. The germline V gene has CDR1 MNHEY and CDR2 SMNVEV (reference sequence). The CDR3 extends over 14 amino acids. The CDR3 spells CASSAQRASNEQFF.

The chain recombines TRBV5-1 with TRBJ1-1; TCRdb reports TRBD1, a call that lacks DNA to check it against. The CDR3 has 15 residues. CDR1 is SGHRS, CDR2 YFSETQ, per germline. The CDR3 protein is CASSFAGTENTEAFF.

The chain is built from TRBV11-2 and TRBJ2-7; with no DNA, the TCRdb D assignment of TRBD2 cannot be verified. The CDR3 length is 13 residues. CDR1 and CDR2 (germline): SGHAT, FQNNGV. CDR3 sequence: CASSPNIAGEQYF.

The V and J genes are TRBV28 and TRBJ2-1. CDR1 is MDHEN and CDR2 is SYDVKM in the germline V gene. The CDR3 covers 15 residues. The CDR3 sequence is CASSAHGTPYNEQFF.

The V and J genes are TRBV5-1 and TRBJ2-3; the TRBD1 assignment by TCRdb is unverifiable without DNA. CDR3 size: 13 residues. Germline V gene sequence: CDR1 SGHRS, CDR2 YFSETQ. CDR3 loop: CASSSQGTDTQYF.

The chain recombines TRBV11-2 with TRBJ2-1; the D gene TCRdb calls, TRBD2, cannot be checked with no DNA. This CDR3 is 17 amino acids long. The germline gives CDR1 SGHAT, CDR2 FQNNGV. The CDR3 here is CASSSGVAGPLRGEQFF. Variable domain in full (rest from reference TRBV11-2 and TRBJ2-1): EAGVAQSPRYKIIEKRQSVAFWCNPISGHATLYWYQQILGQGPKLLIQFQNNGVVDDSQLPKDRFSAERLKGVDSTLKIQPAKLEDSAVYLCASSSGVAGPLRGEQFFGPGTRLTVL.

The chain recombines TRBV10-2 with TRBJ2-3. The CDR3 has 13 amino acids. Germline CDR1 WSHSY, CDR2 SAAADI. Here the CDR3 reads CASSESFSTTQYF.

V is TRBV4-3 and J is TRBJ2-2; TCRdb outputs TRBD1, but without DNA this stays unchecked. Per germline, CDR1 LGHNA and CDR2 YSLEER. This CDR3 region has 19 residues. The CDR3 spells CASSQYEPGRQSTTGELFF.

The chain is built from TRBV6-1 and TRBJ2-7; TCRdb proposes TRBD2, but this gene call is untestable without DNA. This CDR3 has 16 amino acids. CDR1 is MNHNS and CDR2 is SASEGT in the germline V gene. CDR3 in amino acids: CASSPDGGGRRYEQYF.

This chain joins TRBV15 and TRBJ2-5. The CDR3 extends over 14 amino acids. CDR1 is LNHNV and CDR2 is YYDKDF in the germline V gene (reference sequence). The CDR3 loop is CATRVAIRQETQYF.

The chain is built from TRBV20-1 and TRBJ2-3. The CDR3 contains 11 residues. Germline V CDR1 and CDR2: DFQATT, SNEGSKA (reference sequence). This chain's CDR3 is CSAAEWDTQYF.

V and J are TRBV9 and TRBJ2-1; TCRdb selects TRBD1, and the lack of DNA leaves this call unchecked. Germline lookup yields CDR1 SGDLS and CDR2 YYNGEE. The CDR3 contains 14 residues. This CDR3 reads CASSEGDRRNEQFF.

The rearrangement uses TRBV11-2 and TRBJ2-1; the D call from TCRdb, TRBD1, cannot be confirmed without DNA. The CDR3 loop spans 16 amino acids. CDR1 is SGHAT and CDR2 is FQNNGV in the germline V gene. CDR3: CASSSGLAGGLHEQFF.

The V and J genes are TRBV28 and TRBJ2-1. This CDR3 has 11 amino acids. The germline gives CDR1 MDHEN, CDR2 SYDVKM. CDR3 sequence: CASGLYNEQFF.

This chain connects TRBV10-2 to TRBJ2-3; TCRdb selects TRBD2, and the lack of DNA leaves this call unchecked. The CDR3 covers 19 residues. The germline V gene has CDR1 WSHSY and CDR2 SAAADI. CDR3 residues: CASSSTPGLAVFGTDTQYF.

The chain joins TRBV6-1 to TRBJ1-1; TCRdb indicates TRBD1, and absent DNA this call remains unverified. From germline, CDR1 is MNHNS and CDR2 SASEGT. This CDR3 spans 16 amino acids. CDR3 protein: CASSPPVGSRNTEAFF.

The chain links TRBV7-3 to TRBJ2-1; as DNA is missing, the TRBD2 call by TCRdb cannot be tested. Germline V lookup: CDR1 SGHTA, CDR2 FQGTGA. This CDR3 has 13 amino acids. The CDR3 is CASRKNTAGEQFF.

CDR3 loop: CASSRGGQGIRNNEQFF. The chain links TRBV11-2 to TRBJ2-1; TCRdb outputs TRBD1, but without DNA this stays unchecked. The CDR3 spans 17 residues. CDR1 SGHAT and CDR2 FQNNGV come from the germline V gene.

The chain has TRBV7-7 and TRBJ2-1; the D gene TCRdb calls, TRBD1, cannot be checked with no DNA. Per germline, CDR1 SSHAT and CDR2 FNYEAQ (reference sequence). There are 15 residues in the CDR3. This CDR3 is CASSPDRQRNNEQFF.

The rearrangement links TRBV5-1 to TRBJ2-2. CDR1 and CDR2 (germline): SGHRS, YFSETQ. The length of the CDR3 is 12 residues. This CDR3 is CATTANTGELFF.

The chain links TRBV20-1 to TRBJ2-1. The CDR3 loop spans 12 amino acids. CDR1 and CDR2 from the germline V gene are DFQATT and SNEGSKA (reference sequence). The CDR3 is CSADSYNNEQFF.